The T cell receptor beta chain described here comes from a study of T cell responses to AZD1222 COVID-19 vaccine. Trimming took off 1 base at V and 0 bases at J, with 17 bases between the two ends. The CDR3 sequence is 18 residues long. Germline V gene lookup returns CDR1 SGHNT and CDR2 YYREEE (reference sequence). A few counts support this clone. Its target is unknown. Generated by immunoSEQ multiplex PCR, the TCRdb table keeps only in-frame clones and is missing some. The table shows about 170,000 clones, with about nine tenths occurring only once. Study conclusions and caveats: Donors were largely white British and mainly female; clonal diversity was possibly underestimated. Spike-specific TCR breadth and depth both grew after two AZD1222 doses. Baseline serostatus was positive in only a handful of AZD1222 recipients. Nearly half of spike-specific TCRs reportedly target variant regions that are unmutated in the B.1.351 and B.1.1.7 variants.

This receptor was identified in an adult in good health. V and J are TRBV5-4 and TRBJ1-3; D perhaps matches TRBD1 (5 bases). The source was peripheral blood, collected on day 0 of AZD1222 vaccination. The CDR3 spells CASSLQVGRRASGNTIYF. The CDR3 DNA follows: TGTGCCAGCAGCTTGCAAGTGGGGCGCAGGGCCTCTGGAAACACCATATATTTT.